This T cell receptor (beta chain) was found in a study of T-cell reconstitution after alpha-beta-depleted transplantation in children. Findings and caveats of the study: The origin of alpha-beta T cells about two months after transplant was reportedly several hundred expanded graft clones.

This clonotype was seen a handful of times. Its antigen is not known. Using unique molecular identifiers, the investigators prepared the TCRbeta library. TCRdb re-analysed the PCR reads in MiXCR, keeping a single row per CDR3 protein. The sample has approximately 500,000 distinct CDR3 sequences, 25% to 30% seen once; the top ten hold 30% to 45%. The CDR3 length is 16 residues. Trimming removed 3 bases at V and 2 bases at J, with 17 bases between. In germline, CDR1 is KGHSH, CDR2 LQKENI. The chain is built from TRBV18 and TRBJ2-7, with D perhaps TRBD1 (6 bases). The starting material was PBMCs, obtained before TCRalphabeta/CD19-depleted stem cell transplant. The clonotype comes from a boy younger than two with Wiskott-Aldrich syndrome, due to receive a stem cell transplant. The CDR3 DNA is TGTGCCAGCTCACCCCTTTCGCAGGGGAGCCCCTACGAGCAGTACTTC. It translates to CASSPLSQGSPYEQYF.